These 24 T cell receptor beta chains came from one sample sequenced in a study of monozygotic twins with cystic fibrosis. Profiled with immunoSEQ multiplex PCR; TCRdb holds only in-frame clones, not every one. Seen here are 30,000 to 45,000 clones, nearly 85% observed once, and the top ten hold 1.5% to 2%. Material: blood. These receptors came from a girl aged 2-15 years with cystic fibrosis.

This rearrangement joins TRBV5-1 to TRBJ1-2; TRBD1 matches 10 bases. The CDR3 has 14 amino acids. Germline CDR1 and CDR2: SGHRS and YFSETQ. J lost 2 bases, V lost 4 bases, and 2 bases had no gene match. The CDR3 nucleotides are TGCGCCAGCAGCCAGGACAGGGGGAACTATGGCTACACCTTC. This encodes CASSQDRGNYGYTF.

This rearrangement joins TRBV25-1 to TRBJ2-3, with TRBD2 matching 8 bases. Per the germline V gene, CDR1 is MGHDK and CDR2 is SYGVNS. V lost 3 bases to trimming and J lost 6 bases; unmatched junction nucleotides: 8. This CDR3 comprises 15 residues. The CDR3 here is CASSDPSGGKDTQYF. CDR3 nucleotides: TGTGCCAGCAGTGACCCAAGCGGGGGTAAGGATACGCAGTATTTT. The full variable domain, rest sourced from reference TRBV25-1 and TRBJ2-3, is EADIYQTPRYLVIGTGKKITLECSQTMGHDKMYWYQQDPGMELHLIHYSYGVNSTEKGDLSSESTVSRIRTEHFPLTLESARPSHTSQYLCASSDPSGGKDTQYFGPGTRLTVL.

The chain links TRBV4-1 to TRBJ1-4, with TRBD1 matching 9 bases. Germline CDR1 and CDR2: MGHRA and YSYEKL. CDR3 size: 17 residues. The ends lost 6 bases at V and 7 bases at J; junction bases unmatched: 15. The CDR3 here is CASSPTATGGWSEKLFF. The CDR3, as DNA: TGCGCCAGCAGTCCAACAGCGACAGGGGGATGGAGTGAAAAACTGTTTTTT.

This chain links TRBV4-2 with TRBJ2-3; D possibly corresponds to TRBD2 (7 bases). V was shortened by 3 bases and J by 5 bases, with 24 bases between the two germline ends. The CDR3 consists of 18 residues. Germline CDR1 is LGHNA and CDR2 is YNFKEQ. CDR3 in amino acids: CASSQDRLATGTQDTQYF. The CDR3 region has the DNA TGTGCCAGCAGCCAGGACCGACTAGCAACGGGGACACAAGATACGCAGTATTTT.

The chain carries TRBV6-1 and TRBJ2-3, with 9 bases identical to TRBD2. From germline, CDR1 is MNHNS and CDR2 SASEGT. The CDR3 is 16 residues long. After removal of 4 bases from V and 10 bases from J, the junction contained 15 bases not matched to a gene. CDR3 DNA: TGTGCCAGCAGTGTCCATAGCGGGGGACTCCCCAATGCGCAGTATTTT. Its translation: CASSVHSGGLPNAQYF.

V is TRBV7-2 and J is TRBJ2-7, with D perhaps matching TRBD2 (6 bases). V was trimmed by 4 bases and J by 3 bases, leaving 13 bases between them. CDR3 size: 14 residues. CDR1 and CDR2 from the germline V gene are SGHTA and FQGNSA. Written as DNA, the CDR3 is TGTGCCAGCAGCTCCAGGGCGGGGATCTACGAGCAGTACTTC. As protein: CASSSRAGIYEQYF.

The V call is TRBV5-6, the J call TRBJ2-5, with TRBD2 as a possible D gene (6 bases). With 6 bases removed from V and 0 bases from J, the gap between germline ends came to 18 bases. The CDR3 runs 16 residues. Germline CDR1 reads SGHDT; CDR2 reads YYEEEE. CDR3 nucleotide sequence: TGTGCCAGCACCCTTGGAGCGCTAGCGTACCAAGAGACCCAGTACTTC. It yields the protein CASTLGALAYQETQYF.

This chain connects TRBV6-5 to TRBJ2-7; 10 nucleotides match TRBD1. J lost 4 bases, V lost 6 bases, and 9 bases had no gene match. CDR3 length: 15 residues. Germline V gene lookup returns CDR1 MNHEY and CDR2 SVGAGI. CDR3 region: CASSPSGTGVYEQYF. The CDR3 DNA follows: TGTGCCAGCAGCCCATCCGGGACAGGGGTGTACGAGCAGTACTTC.

The rearrangement joins TRBV18 to TRBJ2-7; 7 bases line up with TRBD1. This CDR3 comprises 15 residues. Germline assignment: CDR1 KGHSH and CDR2 LQKENI. The V gene end was trimmed by 2 bases and the J gene end by 0 bases; junction bases not matched to a gene: 4. CDR3 in amino acids: CASSPKTGISYEQYF. Written as DNA, the CDR3 is TGTGCCAGCTCACCAAAGACAGGGATCTCCTACGAGCAGTACTTC.

This clone was recorded a few times. This chain connects TRBV9 to TRBJ1-1; 7 nucleotides agree with TRBD1. The V gene's germline CDR1 is SGDLS and CDR2 YYNGEE. This CDR3 contains 14 residues. The V gene end was trimmed by 0 bases and the J gene end by 4 bases; junction bases not matched to a gene: 3. The CDR3 DNA is TGTGCCAGCAGCGTAGGACAGGGAATCACTGAAGCTTTCTTT. This sequence encodes CASSVGQGITEAFF.

This clone was seen a few times. The chain links TRBV7-7 to TRBJ1-1; tentatively, D is TRBD1 (6 bases). From germline, CDR1 is SSHAT and CDR2 FNYEAQ (reference sequence). This CDR3 comprises 12 residues. Trimming removed 4 bases at V and 3 bases at J, with 6 bases between. The CDR3 loop is CASSWTDTEAFF. As DNA, the CDR3 is TGTGCCAGCAGCTGGACAGACACTGAAGCTTTCTTT.

The CDR3 nucleotides read TGTGCCAGCAGCTCCGGGGGTCACCGGGCCGCGCAAGGAGCCCAGCATTTT. Translating gives CASSSGGHRAAQGAQHF. V gene TRBV7-8 combines with J gene TRBJ1-5, with D perhaps matching TRBD1 (5 bases). Between the trimmed V and J ends, which lost 4 bases and 11 bases, there was a span of 27 bases. This CDR3 spans 17 amino acids. Germline-derived CDR1 and CDR2 are SGHVS and FQNEAQ.

The V and J genes are TRBV4-1 and TRBJ2-7, with 11 bases that match TRBD2. Germline trimming cut 0 bases from V and 4 bases from J; bases unmatched to any gene: 2. In germline, CDR1 is MGHRA, CDR2 YSYEKL. The CDR3 sequence is 15 residues long. CDR3 in amino acids: CASSQEGLAGYEQYF. CDR3 bases: TGCGCCAGCAGCCAAGAAGGACTAGCGGGTTACGAGCAGTACTTC.

This sequence joins TRBV15 and TRBJ2-3; a weak D match, TRBD2 (6 bases). The V and J ends lost 1 base and 3 bases respectively, with 11 bases between them. The CDR3 is 15 amino acids. Germline CDR1 and CDR2: LNHNV and YYDKDF (reference sequence). The CDR3 loop is CATSRGGVETDTQYF. Here the CDR3 DNA reads TGTGCCACCAGCAGAGGGGGGGTAGAAACAGATACGCAGTATTTT.

This clone was observed a handful of times. V gene TRBV7-6 combines with J gene TRBJ1-6; TRBD1 matches 8 bases. Germline loops: CDR1 SGHVS, CDR2 FNYEAQ. The CDR3 totals 14 residues. The junction had 4 bases not matched to a gene; V was cut back by 5 bases and J by 7 bases. CDR3 in DNA: TGTGCCAGCAGCCCCCGACAGGGGAATTCACCCCTCCACTTT. Protein product: CASSPRQGNSPLHF.

The CDR3 reads CASRQRASGGTEAFF. DNA for the CDR3: TGTGCCAGTAGACAAAGGGCCTCCGGGGGCACTGAAGCTTTCTTT. The chain is built from TRBV19 and TRBJ1-1; TRBD1 might be the D (5 bases). Germline V gene lookup returns CDR1 LNHDA and CDR2 SQIVND (reference sequence). The CDR3 consists of 15 residues. The V end was cut by 6 bases, the J end by 4 bases, with 18 bases between.

This chain connects TRBV5-4 to TRBJ2-3, with D maybe TRBD1 (5 bases). The CDR3 has 15 amino acids. Trimming shortened V by 0 bases and J by 4 bases, and 12 bases separated the two germline ends. Germline assignment: CDR1 SGHNT and CDR2 YYREEE (reference sequence). CDR3 region: CASSLARQGSDTQYF. The DNA of the CDR3 is TGTGCCAGCAGCTTGGCCAGGCAGGGTTCAGATACGCAGTATTTT.

This chain joins TRBV10-3 and TRBJ2-1; perhaps TRBD2 as D (5 bases). Germline assignment: CDR1 ENHRY and CDR2 SYGVKD. Trimming took 10 bases from V and 5 from J, leaving 18 bases between them. The length of the CDR3 is 14 residues. CDR3 coding DNA: TGTGCCAGCTCACCAGGACTTCCAAACAATGAGCAGTTCTTC. Protein product: CASSPGLPNNEQFF.

The rearrangement uses TRBV7-9 and TRBJ2-7; 8 bases are a match to TRBD1. CDR1 SEHNR and CDR2 FQNEAQ come from the germline V gene (reference sequence). V lost 4 bases, J lost 6 bases, and 17 bases stayed unmatched. The CDR3 is 17 residues long. The CDR3 here is CASSSQSYRTGLPEQYF. The CDR3 nucleotides read TGTGCCAGCAGCTCGCAGAGCTACCGGACAGGGCTACCCGAGCAGTACTTC.

The chain joins TRBV9 to TRBJ1-1, with D possibly being TRBD1 (5 bases). V lost 0 bases, J lost 1 base, and 19 bases lay in between. Germline assignment: CDR1 SGDLS and CDR2 YYNGEE. The CDR3 consists of 18 residues. The CDR3 loop reads CASSVESYRGVGNTEAFF. The CDR3 bases are TGTGCCAGCAGCGTAGAATCCTATCGGGGCGTCGGGAACACTGAAGCTTTCTTT.

The rearrangement joins TRBV18 to TRBJ2-2, with D maybe TRBD2 (6 bases). Germline V gene sequence: CDR1 KGHSH, CDR2 LQKENI. The ends were cut back, 3 bases at V and 4 bases at J, with 12 bases in the middle. The CDR3 runs to 15 residues. The CDR3 here is CASSPRAGSTGELFF. As DNA, the CDR3 is TGTGCCAGCTCACCCCGGGCGGGATCCACCGGGGAGCTGTTTTTT.

The chain carries TRBV19 and TRBJ1-3, with D hard to call. Per germline, CDR1 LNHDA and CDR2 SQIVND (reference sequence). V gave up 6 bases and J gave up 0 bases, with 15 bases separating them. The CDR3 covers 16 residues. The chain's CDR3 is CASRSIRTLSGNTIYF. As DNA, the CDR3 is TGTGCCAGTAGATCGATCCGGACCCTCTCTGGAAACACCATATATTTT.

V gene TRBV19 combines with J gene TRBJ1-5; D may be TRBD1 (6 bases). Germline V CDR1 and CDR2: LNHDA, SQIVND (reference sequence). The V end was cut by 7 bases, the J end by 4 bases, with 11 bases between. The CDR3 spans 13 residues. CDR3 in amino acids: CASTAGVNQPQHF. The CDR3 nucleotides are TGTGCCAGTACCGCAGGGGTGAATCAGCCCCAGCATTTT. Based on the CDR3 plus reference TRBV19 and TRBJ1-5, the full variable domain is DGGITQSPKYLFRKEGQNVTLSCEQNLNHDAMYWYRQDPGQGLRLIYYSQIVNDFQKGDIAEGYSVSREKKESFPLTVTSAQKNPTAFYLCASTAGVNQPQHFGDGTRLSIL.

The chain couples TRBV27 to TRBJ1-2; TRBD1 aligns across 8 bases. Germline lookup yields CDR1 MNHEY and CDR2 SMNVEV (reference sequence). The CDR3 length is 12 residues. V shed 6 bases, J shed 4 bases, and the junction held 1 base outside the gene matches. CDR3 region: CASRTGAYGYTF. The CDR3 DNA reads as TGTGCCAGCAGGACAGGGGCCTATGGCTACACCTTC.